These T cell receptor beta chains were read from a single sample in a study of T-cell memory formation after mild COVID-19. MiXCR, run by TCRdb on the 5' RACE reads, gives a single entry per CDR3 protein. The repertoire includes around 7,100 distinct CDR3 sequences, 58% of them detected once, and around 2.3% sits in the top ten. The source material was PBMCs or a T cell subset sorted from them (not recorded which). The source is an adult who had mild COVID-19 (a few samples of this study predate the infection). Cell type and time point are not known. CDR3s include the opening cysteine and the closing phenylalanine or tryptophan. Fields, in order: J gene, V gene, D gene, clone size, CDR3 length, CDR3 protein, CDR3 DNA. D genes are given only for firm matches. Expanded clones get a size class; other rows say once, few or many, or leave the size out.

j_call: TRBJ2-7
v_call: TRBV25-1
d_call: .
clone_size: once
cdr3_length: 13
cdr3_aa: CASSEPGSYEQYF
cdr3_nt: TGTGCCAGCAGTGAACCAGGGTCCTACGAGCAGTACTTC

j_call: TRBJ2-5
v_call: TRBV2
d_call: .
clone_size: many
cdr3_length: 13
cdr3_aa: CASIQEVKETQYF
cdr3_nt: TGTGCCAGCATCCAGGAAGTAAAAGAGACCCAGTACTTC

j_call: TRBJ2-7
v_call: TRBV7-3
d_call: TRBD1
clone_size: medium-sized
cdr3_length: 15
cdr3_aa: CASSPTGTGGSEQYF
cdr3_nt: TGTGCCAGCAGCCCGACAGGGACAGGGGGATCCGAGCAGTACTTC

j_call: TRBJ2-7
v_call: TRBV29-1
d_call: .
clone_size: large
cdr3_length: 11
cdr3_aa: CSVTGSYEQYF
cdr3_nt: TGCAGCGTTACAGGTTCCTACGAGCAGTACTTC

j_call: TRBJ1-2
v_call: TRBV7-9
d_call: .
clone_size: .
cdr3_length: 11
cdr3_aa: CASSSYYGYTF
cdr3_nt: TGTGCCAGCAGCTCGTACTATGGCTACACCTTC

j_call: TRBJ2-5
v_call: TRBV28
d_call: TRBD1
clone_size: .
cdr3_length: 14
cdr3_aa: CASSRTGIVETQYF
cdr3_nt: TGTGCCAGCAGTAGGACAGGGATAGTCGAGACCCAGTACTTC

j_call: TRBJ2-1
v_call: TRBV29-1
d_call: .
clone_size: .
cdr3_length: 14
cdr3_aa: CSVVEIGSYNEQFF
cdr3_nt: TGCAGCGTTGTCGAGATCGGCTCCTACAATGAGCAGTTCTTC

j_call: TRBJ2-2
v_call: TRBV19
d_call: TRBD1
clone_size: .
cdr3_length: 15
cdr3_aa: CASSIEDRVNGELFF
cdr3_nt: TGTGCCAGTAGTATAGAGGACAGGGTAAACGGGGAGCTGTTTTTT

j_call: TRBJ2-1
v_call: TRBV5-6
d_call: .
clone_size: once
cdr3_length: 12
cdr3_aa: CASSWGRGEQFF
cdr3_nt: TGTGCCAGCAGCTGGGGAAGAGGTGAGCAGTTCTTC

j_call: TRBJ2-1
v_call: TRBV12-3/TRBV12-4
d_call: TRBD2
clone_size: .
cdr3_length: 16
cdr3_aa: CASSFLAGGPYNEQFF
cdr3_nt: TGTGCCAGCAGTTTCCTCGCGGGGGGGCCTTACAATGAGCAGTTCTTC

j_call: TRBJ2-1
v_call: TRBV7-9
d_call: .
clone_size: .
cdr3_length: 12
cdr3_aa: CASSVRYNEQFF
cdr3_nt: TGTGCCAGCAGCGTTAGGTACAATGAGCAGTTCTTC

j_call: TRBJ2-1
v_call: TRBV2
d_call: .
clone_size: medium-sized
cdr3_length: 13
cdr3_aa: CANQDPTRDEQFF
cdr3_nt: TGTGCCAACCAGGACCCAACTCGCGATGAGCAGTTCTTC

j_call: TRBJ2-1
v_call: TRBV4-3
d_call: TRBD2
clone_size: .
cdr3_length: 15
cdr3_aa: CASTASGGPYNEQFF
cdr3_nt: TGCGCCAGCACCGCTAGCGGGGGGCCCTACAATGAGCAGTTCTTC

j_call: TRBJ1-1
v_call: TRBV4-2
d_call: TRBD1
clone_size: .
cdr3_length: 14
cdr3_aa: CASSDPTGATEAFF
cdr3_nt: TGTGCCAGCAGCGACCCCACAGGGGCCACTGAAGCTTTCTTT

j_call: TRBJ2-1
v_call: TRBV2
d_call: TRBD1
clone_size: many
cdr3_length: 15
cdr3_aa: CASRDRDRVYNEQFF
cdr3_nt: TGTGCCAGCAGAGACCGGGACAGGGTTTACAATGAGCAGTTCTTC

j_call: TRBJ1-2
v_call: TRBV12-3/TRBV12-4
d_call: TRBD1
clone_size: medium-sized
cdr3_length: 12
cdr3_aa: CASSQGAYGYTF
cdr3_nt: TGTGCCAGCAGCCAGGGGGCGTATGGCTACACCTTC

j_call: TRBJ2-5
v_call: TRBV7-8
d_call: .
clone_size: .
cdr3_length: 13
cdr3_aa: CASSAEVLGTQYF
cdr3_nt: TGTGCCAGCAGCGCCGAGGTCCTGGGGACCCAGTACTTC

j_call: TRBJ2-2
v_call: TRBV9
d_call: .
clone_size: few
cdr3_length: 14
cdr3_aa: CASSVARNTGELFF
cdr3_nt: TGTGCCAGCAGCGTAGCCAGGAACACCGGGGAGCTGTTTTTT

j_call: TRBJ1-2
v_call: TRBV6-5
d_call: .
clone_size: many
cdr3_length: 17
cdr3_aa: CASSYRSSGEPNYGYTF
cdr3_nt: TGTGCCAGCAGTTACAGGTCATCCGGGGAACCCAACTATGGCTACACCTTC

j_call: TRBJ1-5
v_call: TRBV5-8
d_call: .
clone_size: medium-sized
cdr3_length: 13
cdr3_aa: CASSSRGEWPQHF
cdr3_nt: TGTGCCAGCAGCTCTAGAGGAGAATGGCCCCAGCATTTT

j_call: TRBJ1-1
v_call: TRBV7-2
d_call: .
clone_size: medium-sized
cdr3_length: 14
cdr3_aa: CASSPEGGDFEAFF
cdr3_nt: TGTGCCAGCAGCCCGGAGGGGGGCGATTTTGAGGCTTTCTTT

j_call: TRBJ2-7
v_call: TRBV24-1
d_call: TRBD1
clone_size: .
cdr3_length: 15
cdr3_aa: CATSPRTGSSYEQYF
cdr3_nt: TGTGCCACCAGTCCGAGGACAGGGTCCTCCTACGAGCAGTACTTC

j_call: TRBJ2-7
v_call: TRBV29-1
d_call: .
clone_size: .
cdr3_length: 15
cdr3_aa: CSVEDRKTESYEQYF
cdr3_nt: TGCAGCGTTGAAGATCGGAAGACTGAGTCCTACGAGCAGTACTTC

j_call: TRBJ1-1
v_call: TRBV29-1
d_call: .
clone_size: .
cdr3_length: 12
cdr3_aa: CSVAVMNTEAFF
cdr3_nt: TGCAGCGTCGCAGTTATGAACACTGAAGCTTTCTTT

j_call: TRBJ1-2
v_call: TRBV12-3/TRBV12-4
d_call: .
clone_size: many
cdr3_length: 19
cdr3_aa: CASSFPPRDRKICIGGYTF
cdr3_nt: TGTGCCAGCAGTTTCCCCCCTCGAGACAGGAAAATATGTATTGGGGGCTACACCTTC

j_call: TRBJ2-3
v_call: TRBV4-3
d_call: .
clone_size: .
cdr3_length: 14
cdr3_aa: CASSRMTRTDTQYF
cdr3_nt: TGCGCCAGCAGCCGCATGACTCGCACAGATACGCAGTATTTT

j_call: TRBJ2-2
v_call: TRBV7-8
d_call: .
clone_size: .
cdr3_length: 15
cdr3_aa: CASSLSRDIAGELFF
cdr3_nt: TGTGCCAGCAGCTTATCCCGGGACATCGCCGGGGAGCTGTTTTTT

j_call: TRBJ2-7
v_call: TRBV29-1
d_call: .
clone_size: once
cdr3_length: 14
cdr3_aa: CSVEQEGNSYEQYF
cdr3_nt: TGCAGCGTTGAACAGGAAGGGAACTCCTACGAGCAGTACTTC

j_call: TRBJ2-3
v_call: TRBV3-1
d_call: .
clone_size: .
cdr3_length: 15
cdr3_aa: CASSQDSVIADTQYF
cdr3_nt: TGTGCCAGCAGCCAAGATTCGGTCATTGCAGATACGCAGTATTTT

j_call: TRBJ1-1
v_call: TRBV9
d_call: TRBD1
clone_size: .
cdr3_length: 15
cdr3_aa: CASSRGGGGITEAFF
cdr3_nt: TGTGCCAGCAGCAGAGGAGGAGGGGGCATCACTGAAGCTTTCTTT

j_call: TRBJ1-4
v_call: TRBV4-1
d_call: .
clone_size: large
cdr3_length: 13
cdr3_aa: CASTGRRHEKLFF
cdr3_nt: TGCGCCAGCACAGGACGACGGCATGAAAAACTGTTTTTT

j_call: TRBJ2-3
v_call: TRBV6-5
d_call: TRBD2
clone_size: large
cdr3_length: 15
cdr3_aa: CASSFGTSGTDTQYF
cdr3_nt: TGTGCCAGCAGTTTCGGGACTAGCGGTACAGATACGCAGTATTTT

j_call: TRBJ2-4
v_call: TRBV19
d_call: TRBD1
clone_size: many
cdr3_length: 14
cdr3_aa: CASSSSGQGDIQYF
cdr3_nt: TGTGCCAGTAGCTCCTCGGGGCAGGGGGACATTCAGTACTTC

j_call: TRBJ2-1
v_call: TRBV11-2
d_call: TRBD2
clone_size: medium-sized
cdr3_length: 18
cdr3_aa: CASSLEDLAGASYNEQFF
cdr3_nt: TGTGCCAGCAGCTTAGAAGATCTAGCGGGGGCCTCTTACAATGAGCAGTTCTTC

j_call: TRBJ2-3
v_call: TRBV20-1
d_call: .
clone_size: .
cdr3_length: 15
cdr3_aa: CSARDEGTPTDTQYF
cdr3_nt: TGCAGTGCTAGAGATGAGGGCACCCCCACAGATACGCAGTATTTT

j_call: TRBJ2-3
v_call: TRBV5-1
d_call: .
clone_size: many
cdr3_length: 16
cdr3_aa: CASSLAQVTGTDTQYF
cdr3_nt: TGCGCCAGCAGCTTGGCCCAGGTGACAGGCACAGATACGCAGTATTTT

j_call: TRBJ2-5
v_call: TRBV28
d_call: .
clone_size: .
cdr3_length: 14
cdr3_aa: CASRQDPGEETQYF
cdr3_nt: TGTGCCAGCCGGCAGGATCCCGGGGAAGAGACCCAGTACTTC

j_call: TRBJ2-2
v_call: TRBV6-2/TRBV6-3
d_call: .
clone_size: .
cdr3_length: 12
cdr3_aa: CAIGTLTGELFF
cdr3_nt: TGTGCCATCGGGACACTTACCGGGGAGCTGTTTTTT

j_call: TRBJ2-3
v_call: TRBV6-1
d_call: .
clone_size: medium-sized
cdr3_length: 18
cdr3_aa: CASSEVLLEGSYTDTQYF
cdr3_nt: TGTGCCAGCAGTGAAGTTTTGTTGGAGGGGTCCTACACAGATACGCAGTATTTT

j_call: TRBJ2-5
v_call: TRBV9
d_call: .
clone_size: many
cdr3_length: 15
cdr3_aa: CASSVGVGAGETQYF
cdr3_nt: TGTGCCAGCAGCGTAGGTGTGGGGGCCGGTGAGACCCAGTACTTC

j_call: TRBJ2-7
v_call: TRBV12-3/TRBV12-4
d_call: .
clone_size: .
cdr3_length: 13
cdr3_aa: CASIFQAGYEQYF
cdr3_nt: TGTGCCAGCATATTCCAGGCTGGGTACGAGCAGTACTTC

j_call: TRBJ2-7
v_call: TRBV9
d_call: TRBD1
clone_size: medium-sized
cdr3_length: 15
cdr3_aa: CASSEGTGFVYEQYF
cdr3_nt: TGTGCCAGCAGCGAAGGGACAGGGTTTGTCTACGAGCAGTACTTC